One T cell receptor (beta chain) is described in this entry. Antigen specificity is unknown. The data originate from a study of T cell responses to AZD1222 COVID-19 vaccine. General study points: Only five to seven AZD1222 recipients were seropositive at baseline. Repertoire sampling was restricted to post-peak T cell response timepoints. The donors showed a predominance of white British ancestry and of females, with possible underestimation of clonal diversity.

The CDR3 is 13 residues long. Germline trimming cut 2 bases from V and 7 bases from J; bases unmatched to any gene: 5. CDR1 and CDR2 (germline): GTSNPN, SVGIG (reference sequence). Timing groups of about 4 and about 12 weeks for second doses were pooled. Clones were read by immunoSEQ multiplex PCR, and TCRdb kept only the in-frame ones, dropping some. This sample yields 180,000 or so clones, of which roughly 94% are seen a single time; 1% to 1.5% belongs to the top ten. The chain links TRBV30 to TRBJ1-5; 7 nucleotides line up with TRBD1. This sample comprised peripheral blood, obtained 28 days after the second AZD1222 dose. The TCR comes from an adult who received the AZD1222 COVID-19 vaccine. For the CDR3, the DNA is TGTGCCTGGAGTCTCGACAGGGCCCAGCCCCAGCATTTT. This encodes CAWSLDRAQPQHF.